This paragraph reports one T cell receptor beta chain. The data were obtained in a study of identical twins. TCRdb re-called the 5' RACE reads through MiXCR, storing one row per CDR3 protein. The sample carries some 1,600,000 distinct CDR3 sequences, around 29% recorded once. The sample was cord blood. The origin of this receptor is a newborn girl in good health.

The CDR3 DNA follows: TGTGCCAGCAGCGTAATGAGGGGAGGAGGGATCCAGTATTTT. This codes for CASSVMRGGGIQYF. The gene calls are TRBV9 and TRBJ2-3; perhaps TRBD2 as D (6 bases). This CDR3 comprises 14 residues. Germline V gene lookup returns CDR1 SGDLS and CDR2 YYNGEE. V gave up 1 base and J gave up 12 bases, with 18 bases separating them.